This T cell receptor beta chain was retrieved from a study of beta chain features in type 1 diabetes. About the research overall: There were approximately 110,000,000 sorted cells examined across all samples.

One heparinised blood draw, averaging about 0.11 L, came from each donor. Expressed TCRB transcripts were sequenced because the isolated RNA had all been reverse transcribed beforehand. Naive, central memory and regulatory T cell samples averaged roughly 3.5 million immunoSEQ reads each. TCRdb's table, derived via immunoSEQ multiplex PCR, lists solely in-frame clones and lacks some. Found here are more than 150,000 clones, approximately 9.1% of them singletons; the top ten hold 0.65% to 0.9%. Study-wide results and caveats: Equally in patients and controls, PCR might preferentially amplify shorter templates. Among all four CD4+ subsets, Type 1 diabetes patients had TCRB CDR3s that were moderately but significantly shorter.

Per germline, CDR1 MNHNY and CDR2 SVGAGI (reference sequence). The trim removed 7 bases at V and 3 bases at J, leaving 4 bases unmatched. This CDR3 is built from 13 residues. This clone was seen a few times. Its antigen is unidentified. V and J are TRBV6-6 and TRBJ2-7, with 9 bases identical to TRBD1. This receptor was obtained from a woman younger than 45 with type 1 diabetes. The sample consisted of central memory CD4+ T cells from blood. The chain's CDR3 is CASTSGQGYEQYF. The CDR3, as DNA: TGTGCCAGCACCTCGGGACAGGGCTACGAGCAGTACTTC.